This T cell receptor beta chain was identified in a study of OX40 agonist ivuxolimab in advanced cancers. About the research overall: Partial responses were recorded for three patients, including one with hepatocellular carcinoma and two with cutaneous melanoma.

The V and J ends lost 5 bases and 4 bases respectively, with 15 bases between them. This CDR3 is built from 14 residues. Germline V gene data show CDR1 as MNHEY and CDR2 as SVGAGI. The assay was immunoSEQ multiplex PCR, and TCRdb's table has in-frame clones only and misses some. The repertoire holds tens of thousands of clones, with 80% to 90% as singletons. The rearrangement joins TRBV6-5 to TRBJ2-7; D gene uncertain. This specimen was CD4+ or CD8+ T cells sorted from blood, taken in a trial of the OX40 agonist ivuxolimab. The receptor was isolated from an adult with an advanced solid tumor such as melanoma, head and neck, liver or kidney cancer. CDR3 sequence: CASSTSIKTYEQYF. In DNA form, the CDR3 reads TGTGCCAGCAGTACCTCCATTAAAACATACGAGCAGTACTTC.